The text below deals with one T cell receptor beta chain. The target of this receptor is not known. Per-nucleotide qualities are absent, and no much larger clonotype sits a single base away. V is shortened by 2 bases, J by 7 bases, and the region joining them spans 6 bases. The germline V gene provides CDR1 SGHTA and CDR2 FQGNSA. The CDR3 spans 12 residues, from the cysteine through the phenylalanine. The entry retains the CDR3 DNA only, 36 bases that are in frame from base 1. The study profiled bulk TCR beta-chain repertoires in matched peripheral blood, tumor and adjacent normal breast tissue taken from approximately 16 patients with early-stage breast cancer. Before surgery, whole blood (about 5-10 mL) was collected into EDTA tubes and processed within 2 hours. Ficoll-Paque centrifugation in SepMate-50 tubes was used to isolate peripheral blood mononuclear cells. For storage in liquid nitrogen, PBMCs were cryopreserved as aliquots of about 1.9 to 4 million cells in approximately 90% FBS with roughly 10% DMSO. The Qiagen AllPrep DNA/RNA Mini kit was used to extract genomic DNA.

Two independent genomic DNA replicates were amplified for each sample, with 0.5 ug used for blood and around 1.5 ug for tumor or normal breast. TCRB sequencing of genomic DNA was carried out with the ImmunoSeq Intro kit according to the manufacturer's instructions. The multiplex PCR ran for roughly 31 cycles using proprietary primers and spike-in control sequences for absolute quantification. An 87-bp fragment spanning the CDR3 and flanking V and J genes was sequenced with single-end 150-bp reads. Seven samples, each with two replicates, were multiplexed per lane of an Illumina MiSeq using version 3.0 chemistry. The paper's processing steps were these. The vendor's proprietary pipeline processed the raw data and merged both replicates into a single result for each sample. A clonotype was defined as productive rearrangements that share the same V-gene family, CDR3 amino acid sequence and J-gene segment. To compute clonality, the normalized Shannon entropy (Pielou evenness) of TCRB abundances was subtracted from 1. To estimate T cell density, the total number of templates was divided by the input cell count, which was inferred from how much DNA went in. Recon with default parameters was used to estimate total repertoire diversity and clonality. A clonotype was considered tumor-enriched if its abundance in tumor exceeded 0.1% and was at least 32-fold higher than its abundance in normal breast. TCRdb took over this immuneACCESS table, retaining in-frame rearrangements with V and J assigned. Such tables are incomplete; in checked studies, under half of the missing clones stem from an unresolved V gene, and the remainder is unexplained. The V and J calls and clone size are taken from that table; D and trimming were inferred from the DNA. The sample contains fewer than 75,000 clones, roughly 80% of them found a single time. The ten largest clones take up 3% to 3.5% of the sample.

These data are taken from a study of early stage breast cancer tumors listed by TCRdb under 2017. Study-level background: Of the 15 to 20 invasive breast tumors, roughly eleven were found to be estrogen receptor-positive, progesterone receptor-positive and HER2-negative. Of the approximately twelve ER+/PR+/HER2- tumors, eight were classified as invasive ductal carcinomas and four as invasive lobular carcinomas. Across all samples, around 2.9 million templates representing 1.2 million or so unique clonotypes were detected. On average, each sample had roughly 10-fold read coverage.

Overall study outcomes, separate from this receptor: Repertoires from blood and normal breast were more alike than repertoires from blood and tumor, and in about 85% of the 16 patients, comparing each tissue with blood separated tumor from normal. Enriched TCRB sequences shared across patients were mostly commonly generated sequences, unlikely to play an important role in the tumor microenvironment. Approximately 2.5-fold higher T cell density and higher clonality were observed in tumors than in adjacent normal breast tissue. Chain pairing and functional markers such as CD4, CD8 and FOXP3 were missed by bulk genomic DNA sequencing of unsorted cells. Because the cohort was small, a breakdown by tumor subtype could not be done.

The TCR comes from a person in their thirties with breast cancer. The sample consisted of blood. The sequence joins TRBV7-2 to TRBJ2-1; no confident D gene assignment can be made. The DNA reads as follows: TGTGCCAGCAGCTTATTGAGAAATGAGCAGTTCTTC. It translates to CASSLLRNEQFF.